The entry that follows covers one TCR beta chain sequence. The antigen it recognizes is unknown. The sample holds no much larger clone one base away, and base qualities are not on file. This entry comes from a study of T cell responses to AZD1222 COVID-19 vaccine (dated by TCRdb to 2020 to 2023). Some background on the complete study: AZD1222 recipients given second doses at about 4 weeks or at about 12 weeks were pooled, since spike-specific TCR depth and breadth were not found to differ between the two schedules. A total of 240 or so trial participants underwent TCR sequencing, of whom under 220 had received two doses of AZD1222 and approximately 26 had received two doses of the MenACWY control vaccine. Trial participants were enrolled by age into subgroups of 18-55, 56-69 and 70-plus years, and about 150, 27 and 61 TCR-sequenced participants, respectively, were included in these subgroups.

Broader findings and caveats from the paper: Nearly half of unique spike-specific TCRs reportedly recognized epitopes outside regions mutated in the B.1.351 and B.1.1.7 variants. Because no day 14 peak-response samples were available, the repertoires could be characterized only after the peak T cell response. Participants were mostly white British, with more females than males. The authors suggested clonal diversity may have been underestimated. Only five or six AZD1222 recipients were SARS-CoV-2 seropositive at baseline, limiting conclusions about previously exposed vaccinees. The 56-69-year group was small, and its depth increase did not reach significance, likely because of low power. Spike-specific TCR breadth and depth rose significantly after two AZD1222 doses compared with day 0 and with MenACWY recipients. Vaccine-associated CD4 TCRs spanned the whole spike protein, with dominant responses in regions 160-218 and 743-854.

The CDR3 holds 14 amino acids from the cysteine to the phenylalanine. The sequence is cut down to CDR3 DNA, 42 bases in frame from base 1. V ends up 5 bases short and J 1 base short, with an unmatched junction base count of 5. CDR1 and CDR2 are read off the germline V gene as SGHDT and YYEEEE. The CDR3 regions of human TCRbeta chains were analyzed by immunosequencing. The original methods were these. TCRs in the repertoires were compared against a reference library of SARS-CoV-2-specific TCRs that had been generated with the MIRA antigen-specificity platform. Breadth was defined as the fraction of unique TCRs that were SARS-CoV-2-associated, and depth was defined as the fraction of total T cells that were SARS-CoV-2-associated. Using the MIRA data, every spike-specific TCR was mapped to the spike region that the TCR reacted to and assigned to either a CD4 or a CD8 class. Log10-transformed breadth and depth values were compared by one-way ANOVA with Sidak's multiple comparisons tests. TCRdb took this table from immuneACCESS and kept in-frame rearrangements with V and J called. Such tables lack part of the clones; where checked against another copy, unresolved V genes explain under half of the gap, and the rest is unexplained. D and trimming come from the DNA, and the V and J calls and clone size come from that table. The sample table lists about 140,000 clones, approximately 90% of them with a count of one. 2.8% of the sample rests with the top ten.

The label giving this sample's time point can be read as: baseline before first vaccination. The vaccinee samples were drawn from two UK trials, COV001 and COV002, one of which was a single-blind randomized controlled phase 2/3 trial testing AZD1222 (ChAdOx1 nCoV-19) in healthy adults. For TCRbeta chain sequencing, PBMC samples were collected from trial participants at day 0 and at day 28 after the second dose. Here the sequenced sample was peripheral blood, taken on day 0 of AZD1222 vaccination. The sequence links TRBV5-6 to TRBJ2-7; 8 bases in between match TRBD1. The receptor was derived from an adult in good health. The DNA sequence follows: TGTGCCAGCAGGTGGACAGGGCGATCCTACGAGCAGTACTTC. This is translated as CASRWTGRSYEQYF.